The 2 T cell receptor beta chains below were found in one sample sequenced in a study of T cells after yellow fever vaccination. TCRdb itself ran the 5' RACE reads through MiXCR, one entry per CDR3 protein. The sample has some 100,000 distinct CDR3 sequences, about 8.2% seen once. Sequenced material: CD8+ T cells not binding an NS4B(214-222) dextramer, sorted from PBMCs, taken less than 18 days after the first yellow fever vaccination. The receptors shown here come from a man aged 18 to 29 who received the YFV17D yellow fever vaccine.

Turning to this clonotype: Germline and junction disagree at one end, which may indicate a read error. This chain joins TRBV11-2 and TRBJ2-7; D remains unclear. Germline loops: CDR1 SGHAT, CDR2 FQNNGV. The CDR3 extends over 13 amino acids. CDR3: CASSLGLTYAQYF. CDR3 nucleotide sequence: TGTGCCAGCAGCTTGGGCTTAACCTACGCGCAGTACTTC.

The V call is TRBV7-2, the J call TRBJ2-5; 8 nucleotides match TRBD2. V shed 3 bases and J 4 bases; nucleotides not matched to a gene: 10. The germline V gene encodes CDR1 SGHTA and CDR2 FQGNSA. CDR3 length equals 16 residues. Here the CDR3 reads CASSLEWTSFRETQYF. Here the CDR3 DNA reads TGTGCCAGCAGCTTGGAGTGGACTAGCTTTCGAGAGACCCAGTACTTC.